The rows below give T cell receptor beta chains drawn from one sample of a study of blood T cells in healthy people across ages. Using its own MiXCR run on the 5' RACE reads, TCRdb lists one record per CDR3 protein. The table has roughly 1,300,000 distinct CDR3 sequences, almost 60% seen once. Input material: blood. These receptors were taken from a man aged 18 to 29 in good health. Each CDR3 is given with its conserved first and last residue. D genes are given only for firm matches. A clone size is listed for some rows: how often the clone was seen (once, few, many), or a class if it is expanded.

j_call: TRBJ2-7; clone_size: few; d_call: .; v_call: TRBV20-1; cdr3_nt: TGCAGTGCTATTAAGCGGAACGAGCAGTACTTC; cdr3_aa: CSAIKRNEQYF
j_call: TRBJ1-5; clone_size: .; d_call: .; v_call: TRBV5-1; cdr3_nt: TGCGCCAGCAGCTTGGGGGTTGCGGGCAATCAGCCCCAGCATTTT; cdr3_aa: CASSLGVAGNQPQHF
j_call: TRBJ2-7; clone_size: .; d_call: .; v_call: TRBV6-1; cdr3_nt: TGTGCCAGCAGCTTGGGGACCCCCTTTTCCTACGAGCAGTACTTC; cdr3_aa: CASSLGTPFSYEQYF
j_call: TRBJ2-1; clone_size: .; d_call: TRBD1; v_call: TRBV4-3; cdr3_nt: TGCGCCAGCAGCCAAGGGACAGGGTTCTCCTACAATGAGCAGTTCTTC; cdr3_aa: CASSQGTGFSYNEQFF
j_call: TRBJ2-1; clone_size: few; d_call: .; v_call: TRBV6-5; cdr3_nt: TGTGCCAGCAGACCCGACCCCATGGGAAACAATGAGCAGTTCTTC; cdr3_aa: CASRPDPMGNNEQFF
j_call: TRBJ1-6; clone_size: few; d_call: TRBD1; v_call: TRBV12-3/TRBV12-4; cdr3_nt: TGTGCCAGCTCCAGGACAGGGGGAAATTCACCCCTCCACTTT; cdr3_aa: CASSRTGGNSPLHF
j_call: TRBJ2-5; clone_size: few; d_call: TRBD1; v_call: TRBV9; cdr3_nt: TGTGCCAGCAGCCCATGGGGGCCCGGACAGGGCCAAGAGACCCAGTACTTC; cdr3_aa: CASSPWGPGQGQETQYF
j_call: TRBJ2-7; clone_size: few; d_call: .; v_call: TRBV5-4; cdr3_nt: TGTGCCAGCAGCTTCTGGAGCTCGAACGAGCAGTACTTC; cdr3_aa: CASSFWSSNEQYF
j_call: TRBJ2-5; clone_size: few; d_call: TRBD1; v_call: TRBV11-2; cdr3_nt: TGTGCCAGCAGCATCGGACAGGGGCAAGAGACCCAGTACTTC; cdr3_aa: CASSIGQGQETQYF
j_call: TRBJ2-7; clone_size: .; d_call: .; v_call: TRBV2; cdr3_nt: TGTGCCAGCAGTGGGGTGCAGGGTAGATGGTACGAGCAGTACTTC; cdr3_aa: CASSGVQGRWYEQYF
j_call: TRBJ2-7; clone_size: few; d_call: TRBD2; v_call: TRBV7-6; cdr3_nt: TGTGCCAGCAGCTTGAGACTAGCGGGGTCCTACGAGCAGTACTTC; cdr3_aa: CASSLRLAGSYEQYF
j_call: TRBJ1-2; clone_size: .; d_call: TRBD1; v_call: TRBV6-5; cdr3_nt: TGTGCCAGCAGCCCCGGGACAGGGAGGCAAGGACGTGGCTACACCTTC; cdr3_aa: CASSPGTGRQGRGYTF
j_call: TRBJ2-7; clone_size: .; d_call: TRBD1; v_call: TRBV27; cdr3_nt: TGTGCCAGCAGTCACCTTCCCCCGGGACAGGTTTACTACGAGCAGTACTTC; cdr3_aa: CASSHLPPGQVYYEQYF
j_call: TRBJ2-6; clone_size: once; d_call: .; v_call: TRBV4-1; cdr3_nt: TGCGCCAGCAGCCAAGAGGCCAGGGATGTTTCGGGGGCCAACGTCCTGACTTTC; cdr3_aa: CASSQEARDVSGANVLTF
j_call: TRBJ2-6; clone_size: .; d_call: .; v_call: TRBV3-1; cdr3_nt: TGTGCCAGCAGCCAAGAATTTGGGGTTGGTGGGGCCAACGTCCTGACTTTC; cdr3_aa: CASSQEFGVGGANVLTF